Presented here are 9 T cell receptor beta chains from one specimen sequenced in a study of OX40 agonist ivuxolimab in advanced cancers. The library was made by the immunoSEQ multiplex PCR assay. In its TCRdb copy, this immuneACCESS table keeps in-frame sequences only and misses some clones. Where compared with another copy, unresolved V genes explain less than half of these, and the others have no known cause. The sample table records approximately 61,000 clones; 87% of these occur just once. Of the sample, roughly 1.3% is held by the ten largest clones. The sequencing here drew on CD4+ or CD8+ T cells sorted from blood, taken in a trial of the OX40 agonist ivuxolimab. The source of these receptors is an adult with an advanced solid tumor such as melanoma, head and neck, liver or kidney cancer.

The V and J genes are TRBV2 and TRBJ1-1, with D possibly being TRBD1 (6 bases). This CDR3 is 16 amino acids long. Germline CDR1 reads SNHLY; CDR2 reads FYNNEI. V was shortened by 8 bases and J by 2 bases, with 21 bases between the two germline ends. The CDR3 DNA reads TGTGCCAGCCGCTTCGGGCAGGGGCAATTCAACACTGAAGCTTTCTTT. As protein: CASRFGQGQFNTEAFF.

The chain joins TRBV30 to TRBJ1-4; D not resolved. Germline V gene sequence: CDR1 GTSNPN, CDR2 SVGIG (reference sequence). The CDR3 is made up of 13 amino acids. V dropped 1 base and J dropped 11 bases, with 14 bases sitting between them. DNA of the CDR3: TGTGCCTGGAGTGAAAGATGGGAAGGGAAACTGTTTTTT. It yields the protein CAWSERWEGKLFF. Combining the CDR3 with reference TRBV30 and TRBJ1-4 gives the whole variable domain SQTIHQWPATLVQPVGSPLSLECTVEGTSNPNLYWYRQAAGRGLQLLFYSVGIGQISSEVPQNLSASRPQDRQFILSSKKLLLSDSGFYLCAWSERWEGKLFFGSGTQLSVL.

This clone was counted between two and nine times. The J gene is TRBJ2-6, the V gene TRBV7-2; TRBD2 matches at 9 bases. This CDR3 spans 15 amino acids. Unmatched junction bases numbered 11, after V lost 5 bases and J lost 12 bases. In germline, CDR1 is SGHTA, CDR2 FQGNSA. The CDR3 DNA sequence: TGTGCCAGCAGCCCCGCGGTAGCGGGGGCCCCCGTCCTGACTTTC. It yields the protein CASSPAVAGAPVLTF.

This chain joins TRBV6-1 and TRBJ1-5, with D unresolved. Trimming removed 6 bases at V and 2 bases at J, with 5 bases between. The CDR3 is 12 residues long. Germline V gene data show CDR1 as MNHNS and CDR2 as SASEGT. The CDR3 here is CASRTGNQPQHF. For the CDR3, the DNA is TGTGCCAGCAGGACCGGCAATCAGCCCCAGCATTTT.

V usage is TRBV7-2 and J usage is TRBJ2-5; unclear D gene. There are 15 residues in the CDR3. V lost 5 bases and J 2 bases, leaving 15 bases between the germline ends. Germline lookup yields CDR1 SGHTA and CDR2 FQGNSA. DNA of the CDR3: TGTGCCAGCAGCCCCCCGCACGGAGAACAAGAGACCCAGTACTTC. Its translation: CASSPPHGEQETQYF.

The J gene is TRBJ1-1, the V gene TRBV19; no definite D call. CDR1 and CDR2 (germline): LNHDA, SQIVND (reference sequence). The CDR3 consists of 16 residues. Trimming shortened V by 1 base and J by 4 bases, and 16 bases separated the two germline ends. The CDR3, as DNA: TGTGCCAGTAGTATAGGGATACGGTCAGCGACCACTGAAGCTTTCTTT. Amino acid sequence: CASSIGIRSATTEAFF. The whole variable domain, filled in from reference TRBV19 and TRBJ1-1, reads DGGITQSPKYLFRKEGQNVTLSCEQNLNHDAMYWYRQDPGQGLRLIYYSQIVNDFQKGDIAEGYSVSREKKESFPLTVTSAQKNPTAFYLCASSIGIRSATTEAFFGQGTRLTVV.

The chain is built from TRBV5-1 and TRBJ2-2; D is undetermined. CDR1 and CDR2 (germline): SGHRS, YFSETQ. The CDR3 length is 15 residues. Trimming shortened V by 4 bases and J by 4 bases, and 14 bases separated the two germline ends. CDR3 sequence reads: CASSLRTASTGELFF. CDR3 in DNA: TGCGCCAGCAGCCTACGGACGGCGAGCACCGGGGAGCTGTTTTTT. Full variable domain (outside the CDR3, taken from reference TRBV5-1 and TRBJ2-2): KAGVTQTPRYLIKTRGQQVTLSCSPISGHRSVSWYQQTPGQGLQFLFEYFSETQRNKGNFPGRFSGRQFSNSRSEMNVSTLELGDSALYLCASSLRTASTGELFFGEGSRLTVL.

This clone showed up just once. The chain links TRBV14 to TRBJ2-2; no clear D gene. The germline V gene encodes CDR1 SGHDN and CDR2 FVKESK. The CDR3 is made up of 15 amino acids. Trimming left V 5 bases short and J 1 base short, with 11 bases between. CDR3 sequence: CASSTGLGNTGELFF. CDR3 in DNA: TGTGCCAGCAGCACTGGGTTGGGGAACACCGGGGAGCTGTTTTTT.

This rearrangement joins TRBV2 to TRBJ1-5; TRBD1 matches 8 bases. This CDR3 is built from 13 residues. Unmatched junction bases numbered 6, after V lost 10 bases and J lost 4 bases. Germline lookup yields CDR1 SNHLY and CDR2 FYNNEI. The CDR3 protein is CATRGQANQPQHF. The CDR3 bases are TGTGCCACCCGGGGACAGGCTAATCAGCCCCAGCATTTT.